This note documents a single T cell receptor (beta chain) sequence. The data derive from a study of blood T cell repertoires in COVID-19. Study at large: T cells, B-cell-depleted T cells, or PBMCs supplied cDNA or gDNA.

TCRdb's copy holds only in-frame clones and misses some; the assay was immunoSEQ multiplex PCR. In the table there are approximately 32,000 clones, approximately 86% of which are singletons. V was shortened by 5 bases and J by 1 base, with 9 bases between the two germline ends. Germline V CDR1 and CDR2: SGHRS, YFSETQ. The CDR3 has 13 residues. The source of this sequence is a woman between 65 and 79 years old with active COVID-19. The chain is built from TRBV5-1 and TRBJ1-1; D is possibly TRBD1 (6 bases). The sequenced material came from peripheral blood. The CDR3 loop is CASRGQPNTEAFF. For the CDR3, the DNA is TGCGCCAGCAGAGGACAGCCGAACACTGAAGCTTTCTTT.